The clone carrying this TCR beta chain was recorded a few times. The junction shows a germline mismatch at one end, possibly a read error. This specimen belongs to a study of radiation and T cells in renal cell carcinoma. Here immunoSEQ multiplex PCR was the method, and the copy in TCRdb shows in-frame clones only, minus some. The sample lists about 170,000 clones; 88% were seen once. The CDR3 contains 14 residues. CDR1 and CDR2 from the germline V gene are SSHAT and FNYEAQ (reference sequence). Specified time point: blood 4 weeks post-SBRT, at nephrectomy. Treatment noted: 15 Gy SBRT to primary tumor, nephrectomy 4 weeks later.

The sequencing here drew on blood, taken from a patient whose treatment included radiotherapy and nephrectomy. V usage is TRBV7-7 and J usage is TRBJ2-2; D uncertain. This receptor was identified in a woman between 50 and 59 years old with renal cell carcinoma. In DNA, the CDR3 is TGTGCTAGCAGCCCGGTAATAGGCACCGGGGAGCTGTTTTTT. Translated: CASSPVIGTGELFF.